The TCR beta chain under discussion was sequenced for a study of shared clonotypes between healthy human individuals. Whole-study results and caveats: Sampling involved blood alone; tissue repertoires likely differ. Relative to their counterparts shared across all four donors, non-shared clonotypes exhibited diminished generation probabilities.

Assay: immunoSEQ multiplex PCR; the TCRdb copy retains only in-frame clones and omits some. The sample lists approximately 2.5 million clones, more than 85% seen once, with approximately 0.37% in the top ten. This clone was observed once. The antigen remains undetermined. The V gene's germline CDR1 is ENHRY and CDR2 SYGVKD. Trimming at V came to 8 bases and at J to 6 bases, leaving 5 bases not matched to a gene. This CDR3 has 13 residues. The clonotype was recovered from a man between 18 and 35 years old in good health. Some clones in this sample may be carry-over from other donors' samples. The genes are TRBV10-3 and TRBJ2-1; 9 bases fit TRBD2. The sequenced material came from naive CD4+ T cells from PBMCs. Regarding subset: CD45RA+ positively selected. The CDR3 loop reads CAISGGLANEQFF. CDR3 nucleotide sequence: TGTGCCATCTCGGGGGGACTAGCCAATGAGCAGTTCTTC.